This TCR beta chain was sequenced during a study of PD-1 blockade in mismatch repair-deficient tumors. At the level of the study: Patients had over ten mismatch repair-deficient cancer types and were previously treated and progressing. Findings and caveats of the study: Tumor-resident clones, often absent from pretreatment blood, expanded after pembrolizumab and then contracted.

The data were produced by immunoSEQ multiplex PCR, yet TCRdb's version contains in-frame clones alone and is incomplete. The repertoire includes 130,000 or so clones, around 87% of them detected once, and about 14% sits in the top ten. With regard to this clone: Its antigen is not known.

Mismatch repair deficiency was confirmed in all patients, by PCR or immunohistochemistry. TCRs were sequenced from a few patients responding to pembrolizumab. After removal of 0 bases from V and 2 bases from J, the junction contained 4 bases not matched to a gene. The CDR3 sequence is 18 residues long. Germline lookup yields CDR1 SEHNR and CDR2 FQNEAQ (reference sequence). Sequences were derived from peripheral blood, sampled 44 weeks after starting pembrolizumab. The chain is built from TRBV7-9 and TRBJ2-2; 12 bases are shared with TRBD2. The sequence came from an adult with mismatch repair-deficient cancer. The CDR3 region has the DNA TGTGCCAGCAGCTTAGCCCGACTAGCGGGAGTTAACACCGGGGAGCTGTTTTTT. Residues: CASSLARLAGVNTGELFF.